This T cell receptor (beta chain) stems from a study of control samples from healthy donors and cancer patients. Germline-derived CDR1 and CDR2 are MGHRA and YSYEKL. This CDR3 contains 16 residues. Losses at the gene ends were 0 bases for V and 4 bases for J; bases not matched to a gene: 6. Data came from immunoSEQ multiplex PCR; TCRdb stores just in-frame clones and leaves some out. This table holds about 85,000 clones, roughly 91% found once. The TCR originated in a woman in her sixties or seventies in good health. What was sequenced was blood. The chain recombines TRBV4-1 with TRBJ2-3; 8 bases are shared with TRBD2. The chain's CDR3 is CASSQDASGGADTQYF. In nucleotides, the CDR3 is TGCGCCAGCAGCCAAGACGCGAGCGGGGGTGCAGATACGCAGTATTTT.